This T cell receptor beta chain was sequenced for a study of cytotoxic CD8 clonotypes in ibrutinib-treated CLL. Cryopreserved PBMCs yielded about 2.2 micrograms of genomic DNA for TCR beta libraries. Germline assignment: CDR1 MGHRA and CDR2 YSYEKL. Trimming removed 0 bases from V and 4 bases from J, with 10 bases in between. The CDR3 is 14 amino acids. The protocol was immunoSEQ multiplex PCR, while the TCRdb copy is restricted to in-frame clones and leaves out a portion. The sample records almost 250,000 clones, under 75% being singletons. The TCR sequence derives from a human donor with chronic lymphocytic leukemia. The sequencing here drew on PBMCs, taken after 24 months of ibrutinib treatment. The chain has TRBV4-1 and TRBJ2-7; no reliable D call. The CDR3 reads CASSQEGMRYEQYF. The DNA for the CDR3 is TGCGCCAGCAGCCAAGAAGGCATGAGGTACGAGCAGTACTTC.